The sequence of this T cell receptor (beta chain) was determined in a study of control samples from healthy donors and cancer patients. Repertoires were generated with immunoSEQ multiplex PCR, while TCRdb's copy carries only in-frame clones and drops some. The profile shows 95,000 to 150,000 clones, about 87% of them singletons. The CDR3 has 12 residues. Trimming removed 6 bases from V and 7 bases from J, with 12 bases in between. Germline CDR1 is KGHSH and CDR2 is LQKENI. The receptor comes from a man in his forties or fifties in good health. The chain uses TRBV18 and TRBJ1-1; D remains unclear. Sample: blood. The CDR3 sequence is CASSEGAVEAFF. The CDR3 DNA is TGTGCCAGCTCCGAGGGCGCCGTTGAAGCTTTCTTT.